This TCR beta chain was retrieved from a study of CD8 T cells in Susac syndrome. In its sample, this clonotype was seen once. Random hexamers primed reverse transcription of about 0.5 to 1 ug RNA. The CDR3 of TCR beta was amplified by immunoSEQ multiplex PCR across 54 Vbeta and 13 Jbeta. TCRdb independently ran MiXCR on the immunoSEQ multiplex PCR reads; one entry per CDR3 protein. The table lists about 150,000 distinct CDR3 sequences, roughly 94% of them singletons, with 0.2% to 0.25% in the top ten. Sequencing of TCR beta was carried out in blood CD8+ and CD4+ T cells. The multiple sclerosis control group was made up of treatment-naive patients with stable or active relapsing-remitting disease. Bulk CD8+ and CD4+ cells came from magnetic negative isolation; CD8+ TEMRA by FACS. The sequence derives from a human donor with multiple sclerosis. Specimen: CD8+ T cells from PBMCs.

The CDR3 sequence is CASSSTGTGKTEAFF. The CDR3 DNA sequence: TGTGCCAGCAGCTCAACCGGGACAGGGAAAACTGAAGCTTTCTTT. The J gene is TRBJ1-1, the V gene TRBV7-9; 9 positions match TRBD1. Germline lookup yields CDR1 SEHNR and CDR2 FQNEAQ (reference sequence). V shed 4 bases, J shed 5 bases, and the junction held 8 bases outside the gene matches. This CDR3 region has 15 residues.